Below are 9 T cell receptor beta chains sequenced from a single sample in a study of cytomegalovirus exposure and HLA in healthy donors (dated by TCRdb to 2016 to 2017). Libraries came from the immunoSEQ multiplex PCR assay. For the multiplex PCR, a mixture combining 60 forward primers for TCR Vbeta segments and 13 reverse primers for TCR Jbeta segments was used. Entries here come from immuneACCESS through TCRdb and include only in-frame sequences with V and J called. Some clones fail to appear in such tables; in the studies checked, an unresolved V gene covers under half of the shortfall, and the cause of the remainder is unknown. This sample comprises 150,000 or so clones, approximately 73% of them detected only once. 1.5% to 2% of the sample is in the top ten clones. Sequencing was performed on PBMCs. These receptors were obtained from a woman under 30 in good health and CMV-seronegative.

The V and J genes are TRBV13 and TRBJ1-1; no clear D. The CDR3 consists of 14 residues. Trimming cost V 2 bases and J 0 bases, with 7 bases left between them. Germline CDR1 and CDR2: PRHDT and FYEKMQ (reference sequence). CDR3 sequence (DNA): TGTGCCAGCAGCTTAAACAGCTTGAACACTGAAGCTTTCTTT. It codes for CASSLNSLNTEAFF.

The chain carries TRBV28 and TRBJ2-7; D is possibly TRBD1 (6 bases). Germline CDR1 and CDR2: MDHEN and SYDVKM. V lost 5 bases to trimming and J lost 4 bases, with 15 bases between them. This CDR3 has 14 amino acids. CDR3 region: CASSGGTPVYEQYV. The CDR3 region has the DNA TGTGCCAGCAGTGGTGGGACACCCGTGTACGAGCAGTACGTC.

The chain couples TRBV4-3 to TRBJ1-2; 7 bases are shared with TRBD1. This CDR3 is built from 16 residues. CDR1 is LGHNA and CDR2 is YSLEER in the germline V gene. V dropped 0 bases and J dropped 4; count of bases not matched to a gene: 8. For the CDR3, the DNA is TGCGCCAGCAGCCAAGACAGGGGGTGGGGACTCTATGGCTACACCTTC. Protein: CASSQDRGWGLYGYTF.

The chain joins TRBV10-3 to TRBJ1-4; possible D gene TRBD1, 5 bases. Looked up from germline, CDR1 is ENHRY and CDR2 is SYGVKD. The ends were cut back, 3 bases at V and 6 bases at J, with 11 bases in the middle. The CDR3 covers 14 residues. DNA for the CDR3: TGTGCCATCAGTGACCGCGGGGGTGATGAAAAACTGTTTTTT. Amino acids: CAISDRGGDEKLFF.

This clone turned up a few times. The chain has TRBV7-2 and TRBJ1-2; TRBD1 might be the D (5 bases). Trimming took 0 bases from V and 4 from J, leaving 15 bases between them. CDR1 is SGHTA and CDR2 is FQGNSA in the germline V gene. The CDR3 loop spans 16 amino acids. This CDR3 reads CASSLARTGQRYGYTF. The CDR3 DNA reads TGTGCCAGCAGCTTAGCTCGCACAGGCCAACGCTATGGCTACACCTTC.

This chain links TRBV19 with TRBJ2-1, with D possibly being TRBD1 (5 bases). There are 16 residues in the CDR3. Germline-derived CDR1 and CDR2 are LNHDA and SQIVND (reference sequence). V lost 1 base, J lost 2 bases, and 12 bases lay in between. This CDR3 is CASSIGGRAAYNEQFF. DNA for the CDR3: TGTGCCAGTAGTATAGGCGGCAGGGCGGCCTACAATGAGCAGTTCTTC.

V and J are TRBV6-4 and TRBJ2-3, with 7 bases lining up with TRBD1. The CDR3 covers 15 residues. The germline CDR1 and CDR2 sequences are MRHNA and SNTAGT. Trimming removed 6 bases from V and 1 base from J; junction bases left unmatched: 7. CDR3 in DNA: TGTGCCAGCAGGCTTACCGGGACAGGCACAGATACGCAGTATTTT. Protein sequence: CASRLTGTGTDTQYF.

This clone was counted once. The chain employs TRBV18 and TRBJ2-5, with TRBD1 matching over 11 bases. The V segment lost 3 bases and the J segment 1 base; nucleotides outside the gene matches: 1. Germline V gene data show CDR1 as KGHSH and CDR2 as LQKENI. The CDR3 runs to 15 residues. CDR3 loop: CASSPGQGGQETQYF. The CDR3 region has the DNA TGTGCCAGCTCACCGGGACAGGGGGGCCAAGAGACCCAGTACTTC.

This rearrangement joins TRBV9 to TRBJ1-3, with unresolved D. The CDR3 loop spans 15 amino acids. Germline CDR1 is SGDLS and CDR2 is YYNGEE. V dropped 4 bases and J dropped 2 bases, with 13 bases sitting between them. This CDR3 is CASSLASTTGNTIYF. The CDR3 region has the DNA TGTGCCAGCAGCCTAGCTTCAACAACTGGAAACACCATATATTTT.